This passage covers 26 T cell receptor beta chains from one sample sequenced in a study of blood T cell repertoires in COVID-19. The protocol was immunoSEQ multiplex PCR, while the TCRdb copy is restricted to in-frame clones and leaves out a portion. The sample lists around 230,000 clones, 88% seen once, with about 2.6% in the top ten. The sequenced material came from PBMCs or T cells enriched from blood (not recorded which). These receptors were obtained from a woman aged 30 to 39 who had recovered from COVID-19.

V is TRBV11-3 and J is TRBJ2-2; D unclear. Per the germline V gene, CDR1 is SGHNT and CDR2 is YENEEA. Trimming pared 1 base from V and 4 bases from J, leaving 19 bases between. This CDR3 contains 18 residues. CDR3 protein: CASSLGPRAAISTGELFF. The DNA of the CDR3 is TGTGCCAGCAGCTTAGGTCCACGAGCCGCGATTAGCACCGGGGAGCTGTTTTTT.

The V call is TRBV9, the J call TRBJ1-2, with TRBD1 matching over 10 bases. The V gene end was trimmed by 3 bases and the J gene end by 5 bases; junction bases not matched to a gene: 7. The germline gives CDR1 SGDLS, CDR2 YYNGEE. The CDR3 extends over 15 amino acids. Written as DNA, the CDR3 is TGTGCCAGCAGCGCCGAAGGACAGGGGGGGTATGGCTACACCTTC. Translating gives CASSAEGQGGYGYTF.

The rearrangement joins TRBV15 to TRBJ2-5, with D unclear. This CDR3 is 12 amino acids long. Germline assignment: CDR1 LNHNV and CDR2 YYDKDF (reference sequence). Trimming stripped 0 bases from V and 5 bases from J, with 4 bases between. Here the CDR3 reads CATSRDSETQYF. CDR3 bases: TGTGCCACCAGCAGAGATTCGGAGACCCAGTACTTC.

The chain carries TRBV19 and TRBJ2-2; D might be TRBD1 (5 bases). V was pared by 8 bases and J by 2 bases, with 12 bases between. The CDR3 runs 14 residues. Germline V lookup: CDR1 LNHDA, CDR2 SQIVND (reference sequence). This CDR3 reads CASRAGQNTGELFF. The CDR3 region has the DNA TGTGCCAGTCGCGCAGGGCAAAACACCGGGGAGCTGTTTTTT.

This clone appeared once. The chain has TRBV4-3 and TRBJ1-3; 7 nucleotides line up with TRBD1. Germline CDR1 LGHNA, CDR2 YSLEER. The CDR3 totals 16 residues. Trimming took 0 bases from V and 4 from J; bases not matched to a gene: 6. The CDR3 loop is CASSQDLGGDGNTIYF. As DNA, the CDR3 is TGCGCCAGCAGCCAAGATTTAGGGGGCGACGGAAACACCATATATTTT.

The gene calls are TRBV11-2 and TRBJ1-4; D is perhaps TRBD1 (5 bases). CDR3 size: 18 residues. Per germline, CDR1 SGHAT and CDR2 FQNNGV. V was pared by 6 bases and J by 2 bases, with 22 bases between. This CDR3 is CASRPGRAGDYTNEKLFF. In DNA form, the CDR3 reads TGTGCCAGCAGACCCGGCAGGGCGGGGGATTATACTAATGAAAAACTGTTTTTT. The full variable domain, in which reference TRBV11-2 and TRBJ1-4 provide the parts outside the CDR3, is EAGVAQSPRYKIIEKRQSVAFWCNPISGHATLYWYQQILGQGPKLLIQFQNNGVVDDSQLPKDRFSAERLKGVDSTLKIQPAKLEDSAVYLCASRPGRAGDYTNEKLFFGSGTQLSVL.

The gene calls are TRBV10-3 and TRBJ2-3, with D tentatively TRBD2 (6 bases). The CDR3 contains 14 residues. The V end lost 5 bases, the J end lost 2 bases, and 11 bases lay between the germline ends. Germline CDR1 ENHRY, CDR2 SYGVKD. The CDR3 loop reads CAISLRENTDTQYF. In DNA form, the CDR3 reads TGTGCCATCAGTCTCCGGGAGAACACAGATACGCAGTATTTT.

The chain recombines TRBV25-1 with TRBJ1-6; 7 positions match TRBD1. Germline CDR1 MGHDK, CDR2 SYGVNS. Trimming at V came to 4 bases and at J to 9 bases, leaving 6 bases not matched to a gene. There are 14 residues in the CDR3. The DNA for the CDR3 is TGTGCCAGCAGTGCCGGACAGGACCGTTCACCCCTCCACTTT. Translating gives CASSAGQDRSPLHF.

The rearrangement uses TRBV6-5 and TRBJ1-2; weak D call: TRBD1 (5 bases). CDR1 MNHEY and CDR2 SVGAGI come from the germline V gene. The length of the CDR3 is 14 residues. Trimming removed 2 bases from V and 6 bases from J, with 13 bases in between. CDR3 region: CASSYRRAANGYTF. The DNA of the CDR3 is TGTGCCAGCAGTTACCGCAGGGCAGCTAATGGCTACACCTTC.

The chain is built from TRBV15 and TRBJ1-2; 8 positions match TRBD1. V dropped 1 base and J dropped 4; count of bases not matched to a gene: 11. CDR3 length equals 17 residues. Germline CDR1 LNHNV, CDR2 YYDKDF (reference sequence). The CDR3 DNA follows: TGTGCCACCAGCAGAGGGCTACCGGGACAGGACCCCTATGGCTACACCTTC. It specifies CATSRGLPGQDPYGYTF.

V is TRBV5-6 and J is TRBJ1-3; possible D gene TRBD1, 5 bases. Germline assignment: CDR1 SGHDT and CDR2 YYEEEE. The length of the CDR3 is 17 residues. With 4 bases removed from V and 0 bases from J, the gap between germline ends came to 17 bases. The CDR3: CASSHGGWGDSGNTIYF. The CDR3 bases are TGTGCCAGCAGCCACGGCGGATGGGGCGACTCTGGAAACACCATATATTTT.

The V gene is TRBV6-1, the J gene TRBJ2-7; maybe TRBD2 (7 bases). The V end lost 3 bases, the J end lost 4 bases, and 13 bases lay between the germline ends. CDR3 length: 14 amino acids. Germline lookup yields CDR1 MNHNS and CDR2 SASEGT. The CDR3 region is CASSEGGLGYEQYF. The CDR3, as DNA: TGTGCCAGCAGTGAGGGGGGGCTTGGGTACGAGCAGTACTTC.

The chain has TRBV10-2 and TRBJ2-3; D is perhaps TRBD2 (6 bases). The CDR3 covers 15 residues. Germline CDR1 and CDR2: WSHSY and SAAADI. The V and J ends lost 6 bases and 2 bases respectively, with 15 bases between them. This CDR3 is CASRRRDLPTDTQYF. As DNA, the CDR3 is TGCGCCAGCAGGAGGAGGGACCTACCCACAGATACGCAGTATTTT.

The rearrangement joins TRBV4-1 to TRBJ1-1; no clear D. V was clipped by 1 base and J by 10 bases, with 22 bases between them. The CDR3 length is 16 residues. Per germline, CDR1 MGHRA and CDR2 YSYEKL. CDR3 sequence reads: CASSQGPDITPDGAFF. The CDR3 DNA reads TGCGCCAGCAGCCAAGGTCCTGACATCACACCAGACGGAGCTTTCTTT.

V is TRBV11-1 and J is TRBJ1-1, with a tentative D call TRBD1 (6 bases). Germline CDR1 reads SGHAT; CDR2 reads FQDESV (reference sequence). The CDR3 runs 15 residues. Trimming removed 5 bases at V and 2 bases at J, with 15 bases between. The CDR3 here is CASSPIWGPNTEAFF. CDR3 sequence (DNA): TGTGCCAGCAGCCCCATTTGGGGGCCCAACACTGAAGCTTTCTTT.

The chain recombines TRBV19 with TRBJ1-2; D might be TRBD1 (5 bases). V was pared by 7 bases and J by 6 bases, with 21 bases between. This CDR3 is built from 15 residues. Germline V gene lookup returns CDR1 LNHDA and CDR2 SQIVND (reference sequence). The chain's CDR3 is CASTDRQGGSDGYTF. CDR3 sequence (DNA): TGTGCCAGTACCGATCGGCAGGGAGGGAGCGATGGCTACACCTTC.

The V gene is TRBV3-1 (or the pseudogene TRBV3-2), the J gene TRBJ2-7, with TRBD2 matching 10 bases. CDR3 length: 14 residues. The germline V gene encodes CDR1 LGHDT and CDR2 YNNKEL (reference sequence). The V gene end was trimmed by 7 bases and the J gene end by 3 bases; junction bases not matched to a gene: 6. CDR3 in DNA: TGTGCCAGCACCAATAGCGGGGGGAGCTACGAGCAGTACTTC. Its protein product is CASTNSGGSYEQYF.

The chain couples TRBV7-2 to TRBJ2-5; D is perhaps TRBD1 (6 bases). The V gene's germline CDR1 is SGHTA and CDR2 FQGNSA. V was cut by 5 bases and J by 1 base, with 17 bases left in between. The CDR3 is 16 residues long. The CDR3, as DNA: TGTGCCAGCAGCAAGTGGGCCAGGGGCACCCAAGAGACCCAGTACTTC. This codes for CASSKWARGTQETQYF.

This clone was observed a few times. The rearrangement joins TRBV9 to TRBJ1-1; TRBD1 is a possible D gene (5 bases). V was trimmed by 3 bases and J by 6 bases, leaving 12 bases between them. The CDR3 length is 13 residues. Looked up from germline, CDR1 is SGDLS and CDR2 is YYNGEE. CDR3 region: CASSGSWGAEAFF. In nucleotides, the CDR3 is TGTGCCAGCAGCGGATCTTGGGGGGCTGAAGCTTTCTTT.

The gene calls are TRBV5-1 and TRBJ1-3; D call uncertain. The CDR3 length is 14 residues. Trimming removed 0 bases from V and 0 bases from J, with 4 bases in between. Germline V gene sequence: CDR1 SGHRS, CDR2 YFSETQ. The CDR3 protein is CASSLGSSGNTIYF. CDR3 DNA: TGCGCCAGCAGCTTGGGGAGCTCTGGAAACACCATATATTTT. The full variable domain, with the rest looked up from reference TRBV5-1 and TRBJ1-3, is KAGVTQTPRYLIKTRGQQVTLSCSPISGHRSVSWYQQTPGQGLQFLFEYFSETQRNKGNFPGRFSGRQFSNSRSEMNVSTLELGDSALYLCASSLGSSGNTIYFGEGSWLTVV.

CDR3 DNA sequence: TGCGCCAGCAGCATCCACGTCCAGGACACTGAAGCTTTCTTT. Amino acids: CASSIHVQDTEAFF. This chain links TRBV5-1 with TRBJ1-1; D unclear. Germline CDR1 reads SGHRS; CDR2 reads YFSETQ. V lost 4 bases to trimming and J lost 3 bases, with 13 bases between them. The length of the CDR3 is 14 residues. Complete variable domain (other parts from reference TRBV5-1 and TRBJ1-1): KAGVTQTPRYLIKTRGQQVTLSCSPISGHRSVSWYQQTPGQGLQFLFEYFSETQRNKGNFPGRFSGRQFSNSRSEMNVSTLELGDSALYLCASSIHVQDTEAFFGQGTRLTVV.

The chain couples TRBV5-1 to TRBJ1-1, with 9 positions matching TRBD1. This CDR3 contains 15 residues. After removal of 4 bases from V and 4 bases from J, the junction contained 8 bases not matched to a gene. CDR1 is SGHRS and CDR2 is YFSETQ in the germline V gene. In DNA form, the CDR3 reads TGCGCCAGCAGCCTTACAGGGGGCTGGGGCACTGAAGCTTTCTTT. Encoded protein: CASSLTGGWGTEAFF.

This clone was observed once. The CDR3 nucleotides read TGTGCCAGCAGCCAAGGGTTTGAGGGGACCCAGTACTTC. This encodes CASSQGFEGTQYF. The J gene is TRBJ2-5, the V gene TRBV4-2, with D possibly TRBD2 on 5 matching bases. The length of the CDR3 is 13 residues. The germline V and J ends were trimmed by 1 base and 7 bases, with 10 bases remaining between them. Germline V gene lookup returns CDR1 LGHNA and CDR2 YNFKEQ.

The chain carries TRBV11-2 and TRBJ2-3, with 13 nucleotides matching TRBD2. Germline V gene sequence: CDR1 SGHAT, CDR2 FQNNGV. This CDR3 has 16 amino acids. V was pared by 0 bases and J by 7 bases, with 4 bases of the junction left unmatched. CDR3 nucleotides: TGTGCCAGCAGCTTAGAAATACTAGCGGGGGGGAATACGCAGTATTTT. Amino acids: CASSLEILAGGNTQYF. Combining the CDR3 with reference TRBV11-2 and TRBJ2-3 gives the whole variable domain EAGVAQSPRYKIIEKRQSVAFWCNPISGHATLYWYQQILGQGPKLLIQFQNNGVVDDSQLPKDRFSAERLKGVDSTLKIQPAKLEDSAVYLCASSLEILAGGNTQYFGPGTRLTVL.

The chain is built from TRBV4-3 and TRBJ1-2, with 8 bases lining up with TRBD1. The CDR3 spans 14 residues. J was trimmed by 8 bases and V by 0 bases; bases with no gene match: 5. The germline V gene encodes CDR1 LGHNA and CDR2 YSLEER. Here the CDR3 reads CASSQDAGGKGYTF. CDR3 in DNA: TGCGCCAGCAGCCAAGATGCAGGGGGCAAGGGCTACACCTTC.

This clone has more than one count but fewer than ten. The genes are TRBV6-2 or TRBV6-3 and TRBJ2-1; 10 bases align to TRBD2. V dropped 6 bases and J dropped 9; count of bases not matched to a gene: 11. CDR1 and CDR2 (germline): MNHEY, SVGEGT. The CDR3 loop spans 15 amino acids. CDR3 loop: CASSPLSGGAGEQFF. CDR3 bases: TGTGCCAGCAGCCCACTGAGCGGGGGGGCCGGTGAGCAGTTCTTC.